The 21 T cell receptor beta chains given below trace back to one sample, sequenced in a study of glioma-infiltrating T cells after dendritic cell vaccination. Produced via immunoSEQ multiplex PCR; TCRdb's table is partial and in-frame only. The sample comprises about 87,000 clones, around 83% of which are singletons, and 6.8% rests with the top ten. Time point noted: after dendritic cell vaccination, including at tumor progression/relapse. The sample here was blood, taken after dendritic cell vaccination. These receptor sequences come from a human donor with glioblastoma.

The chain is built from TRBV9 and TRBJ1-4; D may be TRBD1 (5 bases). The V gene's germline CDR1 is SGDLS and CDR2 YYNGEE. The CDR3 sequence is 14 residues long. Trimming pared 3 bases from V and 0 bases from J, leaving 6 bases between. DNA of the CDR3: TGTGCCAGCAGCGCGGGGGCAACTAATGAAAAACTGTTTTTT. It codes for CASSAGATNEKLFF.

V gene TRBV5-4 combines with J gene TRBJ2-2, with TRBD1 as a possible D gene (5 bases). The V gene's germline CDR1 is SGHNT and CDR2 YYREEE (reference sequence). The CDR3 has 15 amino acids. V gave up 4 bases and J gave up 5 bases, with 15 bases separating them. As DNA, the CDR3 is TGTGCCAGCAGCCGAAAAGGGGTCGGTACCGGGGAGCTGTTTTTT. Its protein product is CASSRKGVGTGELFF. The variable domain in full, completed from reference TRBV5-4 and TRBJ2-2, reads ETGVTQSPTHLIKTRGQQVTLRCSSQSGHNTVSWYQQALGQGPQFIFQYYREEENGRGNFPPRFSGLQFPNYSSELNVNALELDDSALYLCASSRKGVGTGELFFGEGSRLTVL.

In its sample, this clone was seen once. V gene TRBV7-6 combines with J gene TRBJ2-1; 10 nucleotides match TRBD2. This CDR3 is built from 17 residues. Germline V gene sequence: CDR1 SGHVS, CDR2 FNYEAQ. With V trimmed by 5 bases and J by 0 bases, 7 bases remained unmatched. The CDR3 DNA is TGTGCCAGCAGCCATAGCGGGGGGTCGAGCTCCTACAATGAGCAGTTCTTC. Residues: CASSHSGGSSSYNEQFF. The variable domain in full, with the rest retrieved from reference TRBV7-6 and TRBJ2-1, is GAGVSQSPRYKVTKRGQDVALRCDPISGHVSLYWYRQALGQGPEFLTYFNYEAQQDKSGLPNDRFSAERPEGSISTLTIQRTEQRDSAMYRCASSHSGGSSSYNEQFFGPGTRLTVL.

The chain carries TRBV10-3 and TRBJ2-5, with 8 bases that match TRBD1. The germline gives CDR1 ENHRY, CDR2 SYGVKD. The CDR3 is made up of 17 amino acids. V lost 1 base, J lost 5 bases, and 12 bases stayed unmatched. In DNA, the CDR3 is TGTGCCATCAGTGAGTATGGAACCGGGACAGGAGTCGAGACCCAGTACTTC. This encodes CAISEYGTGTGVETQYF.

The chain combines TRBV6-6 with TRBJ2-1; a possible D gene is TRBD1 (5 bases). V was pared by 7 bases and J by 3 bases, with 13 bases between. CDR3 length: 14 amino acids. Germline V lookup: CDR1 MNHNY, CDR2 SVGAGI (reference sequence). Here the CDR3 reads CASTQGTRYNEQFF. The CDR3 coding sequence is TGTGCCAGCACCCAGGGAACCCGCTACAATGAGCAGTTCTTC.

The chain recombines TRBV5-6 with TRBJ1-5, with D perhaps matching TRBD1 (6 bases). The CDR3 consists of 16 residues. Per the germline V gene, CDR1 is SGHDT and CDR2 is YYEEEE. V gave up 4 bases and J gave up 0 bases, with 14 bases separating them. CDR3 bases: TGTGCCAGCAGCACCCTTAGGACAGCTAGCAATCAGCCCCAGCATTTT. Amino acid sequence: CASSTLRTASNQPQHF.

The V gene is TRBV14, the J gene TRBJ2-3; weak D call: TRBD2 (7 bases). CDR3 length: 15 amino acids. Trimming stripped 1 base from V and 5 bases from J, with 13 bases between. Per germline, CDR1 SGHDN and CDR2 FVKESK. This CDR3 is CASSQVAGAVDTQYF. Written as DNA, the CDR3 is TGTGCCAGCAGCCAAGTTGCGGGGGCGGTAGATACGCAGTATTTT. The full variable domain, completed using reference TRBV14 and TRBJ2-3, is EAGVTQFPSHSVIEKGQTVTLRCDPISGHDNLYWYRRVMGKEIKFLLHFVKESKQDESGMPNNRFLAERTGGTYSTLKVQPAELEDSGVYFCASSQVAGAVDTQYFGPGTRLTVL.

This clone was seen a single time. The V gene is TRBV6-5, the J gene TRBJ1-6; D uncertain. Germline V lookup: CDR1 MNHEY, CDR2 SVGAGI. CDR3 length: 12 residues. The germline V and J ends were trimmed by 5 bases and 11 bases, with 10 bases remaining between them. The CDR3 region has the DNA TGTGCCAGCAGTGACCGGGGAACACCCCTCCACTTT. Translating it yields CASSDRGTPLHF.

The chain combines TRBV9 with TRBJ1-6; TRBD1 matches at 7 bases. Germline CDR1 reads SGDLS; CDR2 reads YYNGEE. V shed 0 bases, J shed 3 bases, and the junction held 6 bases outside the gene matches. The CDR3 runs 17 residues. The CDR3 reads CASSVGGSGGYNSPLHF. CDR3 DNA sequence: TGTGCCAGCAGCGTAGGAGGGTCAGGGGGCTATAATTCACCCCTCCACTTT.

J is TRBJ2-7 and V is TRBV30; D not certain. This CDR3 contains 12 residues. Germline V gives CDR1 GTSNPN, CDR2 SVGIG (reference sequence). V was trimmed by 2 bases and J by 5 bases, leaving 10 bases between them. CDR3 DNA: TGTGCCTGGAGTCCAGAATACCACGAGCAGTACTTC. Its translation is CAWSPEYHEQYF.

The rearrangement uses TRBV15 and TRBJ1-4; 8 bases map to TRBD1. The CDR3 covers 17 residues. The germline gives CDR1 LNHNV, CDR2 YYDKDF (reference sequence). The V and J ends lost 3 bases and 5 bases, in that order; junction bases with no gene match: 11. The CDR3 nucleotides read TGTGCCACCAGCAGCAGTATAACAGGGGGAGGGAATGAAAAACTGTTTTTT. Residues: CATSSSITGGGNEKLFF.

This CDR3 is CASSLGGLAGMITGELFF. CDR3 bases: TGTGCCAGCAGCTTGGGGGGACTAGCGGGGATGATCACCGGGGAGCTGTTTTTT. The V call is TRBV7-9, the J call TRBJ2-2, with TRBD2 identical over 13 bases. The CDR3 has 18 amino acids. Per germline, CDR1 SEHNR and CDR2 FQNEAQ (reference sequence). Germline trimming cut 3 bases from V and 4 bases from J; bases unmatched to any gene: 8.

The V gene is TRBV7-9, the J gene TRBJ1-2; D perhaps matches TRBD1 (5 bases). Trimming cost V 5 bases and J 8 bases, with 21 bases left between them. CDR3 length equals 15 residues. CDR1 and CDR2 (germline): SEHNR, FQNEAQ (reference sequence). This CDR3 is CASSPVGQGGWGYTF. CDR3 nucleotides: TGTGCCAGCAGCCCGGTGGGGCAGGGAGGATGGGGCTACACCTTC.

The chain joins TRBV19 to TRBJ2-5; D is perhaps TRBD1 or TRBD2 (5 bases each). The end of the DNA aligns better with TRBJ2-7, so the J call may be wrong. Germline V lookup: CDR1 LNHDA, CDR2 SQIVND (reference sequence). There are 15 residues in the CDR3. This CDR3 is CASSLSHALGHEQYF. CDR3 sequence (DNA): TGTGCCAGTAGTCTATCCCACGCTCTGGGACACGAGCAGTACTTC.

This clone was found a few times. This sequence joins TRBV5-1 and TRBJ2-3, with D perhaps TRBD2 (6 bases). CDR3 length equals 15 residues. Germline V gene sequence: CDR1 SGHRS, CDR2 YFSETQ. Between the trimmed V and J ends, which lost 4 bases and 4 bases, there was a span of 16 bases. The CDR3 DNA sequence: TGCGCCAGCAGCCGGAGGGACCCCTCACCAGATACGCAGTATTTT. It specifies CASSRRDPSPDTQYF.

The rearrangement joins TRBV4-1 to TRBJ1-2, with D uncertain. V lost 4 bases and J lost 0, with 12 bases in between. The CDR3 contains 15 residues. Germline CDR1 MGHRA, CDR2 YSYEKL. The DNA of the CDR3 is TGCGCCAGCAGCCTCGACCCAACAGCTAACTATGGCTACACCTTC. It yields the protein CASSLDPTANYGYTF.

The chain uses TRBV5-6 and TRBJ1-1, with D perhaps TRBD1 (5 bases). Germline V gene data show CDR1 as SGHDT and CDR2 as YYEEEE. Trimming cost V 4 bases and J 1 base, with 11 bases left between them. This CDR3 is 14 amino acids long. The CDR3 nucleotides read TGTGCCAGCAGCGCTGACAGCAGGAACACTGAAGCTTTCTTT. This encodes CASSADSRNTEAFF.

Concerning this clone: Other DNA variants within this sample encode the same CDR3. J is TRBJ2-5 and V is TRBV7-8; possibly TRBD1 for D (5 bases). There are 13 residues in the CDR3. V lost 5 bases and J 2 bases, leaving 9 bases between the germline ends. Germline V gives CDR1 SGHVS, CDR2 FQNEAQ. CDR3 sequence reads: CASSPDRQETQYF. Here the CDR3 DNA reads TGTGCCAGCAGCCCTGACAGACAAGAGACCCAGTACTTC.

The genes are TRBV5-1 and TRBJ1-1; 7 bases fit TRBD1. The CDR3 runs 13 residues. Germline trimming cut 1 base from V and 7 bases from J; bases unmatched to any gene: 4. Germline V CDR1 and CDR2: SGHRS, YFSETQ. The CDR3 loop is CASSLFWDSEAFF. DNA of the CDR3: TGCGCCAGCAGCTTGTTCTGGGACAGTGAAGCTTTCTTT.

This sequence joins TRBV19 and TRBJ1-5, with 7 bases fitting TRBD1. V gave up 5 bases and J gave up 4 bases; unmatched junction bases: 5. This CDR3 comprises 14 residues. In germline, CDR1 is LNHDA, CDR2 SQIVND (reference sequence). CDR3 DNA sequence: TGTGCCAGTAGTGAACGACAGGGAAATCAGCCCCAGCATTTT. This codes for CASSERQGNQPQHF.

This chain uses TRBV5-1 with TRBJ1-2; 7 positions agree with TRBD1. The CDR3 covers 13 residues. Germline V gives CDR1 SGHRS, CDR2 YFSETQ. V shed 4 bases, J shed 8 bases, and the junction held 8 bases outside the gene matches. This chain's CDR3 is CASSPGQKRGYTF. CDR3 nucleotides: TGCGCCAGCAGCCCGGGACAGAAAAGAGGCTACACCTTC. The full variable domain, rest sourced from reference TRBV5-1 and TRBJ1-2, is KAGVTQTPRYLIKTRGQQVTLSCSPISGHRSVSWYQQTPGQGLQFLFEYFSETQRNKGNFPGRFSGRQFSNSRSEMNVSTLELGDSALYLCASSPGQKRGYTFGSGTRLTVV.